Here is one T cell receptor (beta chain) with its context. Data came from immunoSEQ multiplex PCR; TCRdb stores just in-frame clones and leaves some out. The repertoire holds approximately 49,000 clones, just over 85% seen once, with less than 3.5% in the top ten. The data are from a study of control samples from healthy donors and cancer patients. CDR3 length: 11 residues. Germline CDR1 reads LNHDA; CDR2 reads SQIVND (reference sequence). V lost 6 bases and J 3 bases, leaving 5 bases between the germline ends. This clonotype originated in a woman between 50 and 59 years old with lung cancer. Sequenced material: PBMCs. J is TRBJ1-1 and V is TRBV19; D call uncertain. The CDR3 loop is CASRGDTEAFF. Here the CDR3 DNA reads TGTGCCAGTAGAGGCGACACTGAAGCTTTCTTT.